This T cell receptor (beta chain) emerged from a study of T cells in Graves' hyperthyroidism and ophthalmopathy. RNA transcripts provided the source from which TCR beta CDR3 regions were amplified. A set of HTBI primers served as the primers for a first-round RT-PCR of the TCR CDR3. TCRdb reprocessed the multiplex PCR reads with MiXCR, giving one entry per CDR3 protein. The table lists around 200,000 distinct CDR3 sequences, about 18% of them singletons, with 25% to 30% in the top ten. Trimming removed 3 bases from V and 8 bases from J, with 16 bases in between. This CDR3 region has 14 residues. Germline V CDR1 and CDR2: LGHDT, YNNKEL (reference sequence). Diagnosis of hyperthyroidism was new in patients aged 18 to 65, and its duration was under 2 months. Researchers barred patients who had uncontrolled infection, other autoimmune disease, pregnancy or lactation. This clonotype was detected ten times or more. Its antigen remains unidentified.

General observations from the study: Most clonotypes expanded in thyroid above 0.001 were likewise present in blood.

Sequencing was done on a sample of blood. The chain couples TRBV3-1 to TRBJ1-1; the D is unclear. The origin of this receptor is a woman aged 50 to 60 with Graves' hyperthyroidism. CDR3 in amino acids: CASSHWDRSSEAFF. The DNA of the CDR3 is TGTGCCAGCAGCCACTGGGATCGAAGCTCCGAAGCTTTCTTT. Filled out from reference TRBV3-1 and TRBJ1-1, the complete variable domain reads DTAVSQTPKYLVTQMGNDKSIKCEQNLGHDTMYWYKQDSKKFLKIMFSYNNKELIINETVPNRFSPKSPDKAHLNLHINSLELGDSAVYFCASSHWDRSSEAFFGQGTRLTVV.